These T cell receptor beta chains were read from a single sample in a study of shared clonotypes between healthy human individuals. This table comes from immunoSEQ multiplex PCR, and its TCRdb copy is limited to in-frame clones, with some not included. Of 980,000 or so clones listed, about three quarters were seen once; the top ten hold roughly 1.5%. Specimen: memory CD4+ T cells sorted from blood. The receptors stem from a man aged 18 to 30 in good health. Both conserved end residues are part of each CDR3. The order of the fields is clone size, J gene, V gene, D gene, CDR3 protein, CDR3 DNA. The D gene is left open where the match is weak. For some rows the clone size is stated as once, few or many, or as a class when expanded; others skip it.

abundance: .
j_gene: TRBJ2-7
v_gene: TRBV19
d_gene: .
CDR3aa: CASRTTGLSYEQYF
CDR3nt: TGTGCCAGTAGGACTACAGGCCTCTCCTACGAGCAGTACTTC

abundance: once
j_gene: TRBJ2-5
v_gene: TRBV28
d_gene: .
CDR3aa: CASSFGGQGVETQYF
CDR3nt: TGTGCCAGCAGTTTCGGGGGGCAGGGTGTGGAGACCCAGTACTTC

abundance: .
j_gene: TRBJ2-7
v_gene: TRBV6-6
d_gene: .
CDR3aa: CASSYSSLGDEQYF
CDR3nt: TGTGCCAGCAGTTACTCGTCGCTGGGCGACGAGCAGTACTTC

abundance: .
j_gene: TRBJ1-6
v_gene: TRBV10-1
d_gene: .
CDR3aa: CASQPSYNSPLHF
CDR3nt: TGCGCCAGCCAGCCCTCCTATAATTCACCCCTCCACTTT

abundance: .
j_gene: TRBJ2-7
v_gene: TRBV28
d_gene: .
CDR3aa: CASIPGTTYEQYF
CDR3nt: TGTGCCAGCATTCCTGGGACAACCTACGAGCAGTACTTC

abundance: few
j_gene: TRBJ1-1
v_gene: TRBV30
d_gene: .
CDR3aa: CALRPWGQRTEAFF
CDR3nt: TGTGCCTTGAGACCGTGGGGGCAGCGCACTGAAGCTTTCTTT

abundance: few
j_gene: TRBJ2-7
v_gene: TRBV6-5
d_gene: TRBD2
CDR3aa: CASIERGTYEQYF
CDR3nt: TGTGCCAGCATTGAGCGGGGGACCTACGAGCAGTACTTC

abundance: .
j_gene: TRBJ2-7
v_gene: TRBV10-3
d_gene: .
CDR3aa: CAISREGEQYF
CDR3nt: TGTGCCATCAGTAGGGAAGGCGAGCAGTACTTC

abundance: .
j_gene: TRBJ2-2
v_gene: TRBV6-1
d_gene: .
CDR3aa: CASSEIPNTGELFF
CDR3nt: TGTGCCAGCAGTGAAATTCCGAACACCGGGGAGCTGTTTTTT

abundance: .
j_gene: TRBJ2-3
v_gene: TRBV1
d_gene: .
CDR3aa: CTSRTWSTDTQYF
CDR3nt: TGCACCAGCAGAACGTGGAGCACAGATACGCAGTATTTT

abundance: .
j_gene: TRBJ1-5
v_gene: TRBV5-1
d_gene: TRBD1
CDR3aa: CASSSGQGNQPQHF
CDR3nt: TGCGCCAGCAGCTCCGGACAGGGCAATCAGCCCCAGCATTTT